Shown below are 13 T cell receptor delta chains from a single sample sequenced in a study of gamma-delta chains in newborns, infants, children. TCRdb reanalysed the reads via CATT. The sample yields under 5,000 delta-chain clones, roughly 3.9% seen once. Specimen: blood. The origin of the receptors is a child who was a newborn, infant or young child, either healthy, febrile or measles-vaccinated (not recorded which).

Of note for this clone: This may arise from a read error, as a much more abundant clone is one base away. This specimen includes other DNA sequences encoding the same CDR3. The rearrangement links TRDV2 to TRDJ1; 12 nucleotides line up with TRDD3. Germline V lookup: CDR1 GEAIGNYY, CDR2 EKD. The CDR3 length is 18 residues. V gave up 1 base and J gave up 0 bases; unmatched junction bases: 8. CDR3 protein: CACDTVSGGYAYTDKLIF. The CDR3 DNA sequence: TGTGCCTGTGACACAGTCTCTGGGGGATACGCCTACACCGATAAACTCATCTTT.

This clone is medium-sized within its sample. The chain joins TRDV2 to TRDJ1; TRDD3 matches at 12 bases. Germline CDR1 reads GEAIGNYY; CDR2 reads EKD. The CDR3 sequence is 17 residues long. Trimming took 3 bases from V and 0 from J; bases not matched to a gene: 7. The CDR3 region has the DNA TGTGCCTGTGACGTACTGGGGGATACTCGGTACACCGATAAACTCATCTTT. Its translation: CACDVLGDTRYTDKLIF.

This clone has just a few counts. A far larger clone is one base from this, pointing to a likely read error. The rearrangement uses TRDV2 and TRDJ1; D is uncertain. With 2 bases removed from V and 1 base from J, the gap between germline ends came to 7 bases. Germline loops: CDR1 GEAIGNYY, CDR2 EKD. The CDR3 has 13 residues. The CDR3 region has the DNA TGTGCCTGTGACAGGGTACGCACCGATAAACTCATCTTT. Protein: CACDRVRTDKLIF.

In this sample, this clone turned up a few times. The J gene is TRDJ1, the V gene TRDV2, with TRDD3 identical over 11 bases. This CDR3 has 15 residues. Per the germline V gene, CDR1 is GEAIGNYY and CDR2 is EKD. Unmatched junction bases numbered 8, after V lost 5 bases and J lost 4 bases. DNA of the CDR3: TGTGCCTGTGGCATCCTACTGGGGGATATCGATAAACTCATCTTT. As protein: CACGILLGDIDKLIF.

Sample share makes this clone medium-sized (0.01 to 0.1%). This chain links TRDV2 with TRDJ1; the match to TRDD3 covers 9 bases. With V trimmed by 0 bases and J by 5 bases, 15 bases remained unmatched. This CDR3 has 18 residues. Germline V CDR1 and CDR2: GEAIGNYY, EKD. The CDR3 sequence is CACDTVPWGMDSKDKLIF. CDR3 DNA: TGTGCCTGTGACACCGTACCCTGGGGGATGGATTCTAAGGATAAACTCATCTTT.

Regarding this clone: A much larger clone lies one base from this, so it may be a read error. The V call is TRDV2, the J call TRDJ3; TRDD3 matches at 13 bases. Germline-derived CDR1 and CDR2 are GEAIGNYY and EKD. The V and J ends lost 3 bases and 3 bases, in that order; junction bases with no gene match: 16. This CDR3 is 22 amino acids long. CDR3 sequence reads: CACDPILGDTHFINWDTRQMFF. The CDR3 nucleotides read TGTGCCTGTGACCCCATACTGGGGGATACGCATTTTATTAACTGGGACACCCGACAGATGTTTTTC.

This clone has only a few counts. The V call is TRDV2, the J call TRDJ1, with TRDD3 identical over 13 bases. Germline CDR1 and CDR2: GEAIGNYY and EKD. The CDR3 spans 16 residues. V was pared by 4 bases and J by 4 bases, with 8 bases of the junction left unmatched. DNA for the CDR3: TGTGCCTGTGATTCAGTACTGGGGGATACGGTCGATAAACTCATCTTT. Encoded protein: CACDSVLGDTVDKLIF.

This clone is termed medium-sized. V gene TRDV2 combines with J gene TRDJ1; 10 bases map to TRDD3. This CDR3 region has 17 residues. Germline V gene sequence: CDR1 GEAIGNYY, CDR2 EKD. J was trimmed by 0 bases and V by 4 bases; bases with no gene match: 10. The CDR3 bases are TGTGCCTGTGATCACGTACTGGGGGATCCTAACACCGATAAACTCATCTTT. Translating it yields CACDHVLGDPNTDKLIF.

About this clone itself: A much larger clone lies one base from this, so it may be a read error. Other DNA sequences in this specimen translate into the identical CDR3. The chain uses TRDV2 and TRDJ1, with TRDD3 identical over 9 bases. The germline gives CDR1 GEAIGNYY, CDR2 EKD. The CDR3 is 20 amino acids. The trim removed 0 bases at V and 0 bases at J, leaving 16 bases unmatched. The CDR3 protein is CACDTVAGGLDTLDTDKLIF. CDR3 bases: TGTGCCTGTGACACCGTGGCTGGGGGATTAGATACCCTAGACACCGATAAACTCATCTTT.

To note about this clone: A much larger clone differs by one base, so this may be a read error. Other nucleotide sequences from this sample produce the same CDR3. The chain links TRDV2 to TRDJ1; 12 bases fit TRDD3. The CDR3 contains 14 residues. CDR1 GEAIGNYY and CDR2 EKD come from the germline V gene. CDR3 residues: CACDALGDTGKLIF. DNA of the CDR3: TGCGCCTGTGACGCGCTGGGGGATACGGGAAAACTCATCTTT.

This clone occurred a few times. A far larger clone differs by one base, so this is likely a read error. The rearrangement uses TRDV2 and TRDJ1; no firm D call. CDR1 is GEAIGNYY, CDR2 EKD, per germline. V lost 3 bases, J lost 1 base, and 20 bases lay in between. The length of the CDR3 is 17 residues. The CDR3 DNA reads as TGTGCCTGTGACGCGGCCGATCACGGTATTGGCACCGATAAACTCATCTTT. Its translation: CACDAADHGIGTDKLIF.

By share, this clone counts as medium-sized. The chain is built from TRDV2 and TRDJ1, with 12 positions matching TRDD3. The germline CDR1 and CDR2 sequences are GEAIGNYY and EKD. This CDR3 is built from 18 residues. The ends lost 0 bases at V and 1 base at J; junction bases unmatched: 8. The CDR3: CACDTVLGDTGATDKLIF. CDR3 in DNA: TGTGCCTGTGACACCGTACTGGGGGATACCGGAGCCACCGATAAACTCATCTTT.

By share, this clone counts as medium-sized. The same CDR3 can be traced to other DNA sequences in this sample. This chain joins TRDV2 and TRDJ1, with TRDD3 matching over 8 bases. V dropped 0 bases and J dropped 6; count of bases not matched to a gene: 17. From germline, CDR1 is GEAIGNYY and CDR2 EKD. CDR3 size: 18 residues. The CDR3 spells CACDTVPLTGGWSNKLIF. DNA of the CDR3: TGTGCCTGTGACACCGTGCCGCTTACTGGGGGGTGGTCAAATAAACTCATCTTT.